These 10 T cell receptor beta chains were sequenced from one sample in a study of cytomegalovirus exposure and HLA in healthy donors. PCR employed 60 Vbeta and 13 Jbeta primers. TCRdb's copy holds only in-frame clones and misses some; the assay was immunoSEQ multiplex PCR. Here the sample spans some 120,000 clones, more than 60% being singletons. What was sequenced was PBMCs. The receptors were gathered from a woman between 35 and 50 years old in good health and CMV-seropositive.

The CDR3 nucleotides read TGTGCCAGCAGCTTAGCGACGGGGGTCAATGAGCAGTTCTTC. It specifies CASSLATGVNEQFF. The V call is TRBV7-6, the J call TRBJ2-1; a possible D gene is TRBD2 (6 bases). With 0 bases removed from V and 6 bases from J, the gap between germline ends came to 9 bases. The CDR3 has 14 residues. Germline V gene lookup returns CDR1 SGHVS and CDR2 FNYEAQ.

The genes are TRBV14 and TRBJ1-6; 10 positions match TRBD1. The germline V gene encodes CDR1 SGHDN and CDR2 FVKESK. V trimming: 3 bases; J trimming: 9 bases; junction bases outside the gene matches: 5. This CDR3 contains 15 residues. This CDR3 is CASSQQGDRGSPLHF. The CDR3 DNA is TGTGCCAGCAGCCAGCAAGGGGACAGGGGTTCACCCCTCCACTTT.

The chain has TRBV7-9 and TRBJ2-7; D perhaps matches TRBD1 (5 bases). Trimming left V 5 bases short and J 3 bases short, with 8 bases between. CDR3 length equals 12 residues. Per the germline V gene, CDR1 is SEHNR and CDR2 is FQNEAQ (reference sequence). The CDR3 DNA reads TGTGCCAGCAGCCGACAGAACTACGAGCAGTACTTC. Amino acid sequence: CASSRQNYEQYF.

This chain joins TRBV23-1 and TRBJ2-5, with 7 nucleotides matching TRBD2. The DNA matches TRBJ2-7 better at its end, which makes the J call doubtful. TRBV23-1 carries the ORF label, with uncertain function. This CDR3 has 13 residues. CDR3 nucleotide sequence: TGCGCCAGCAGTCAATCGGGGGGGGACGAGCAGTACTTC. It translates to CASSQSGGDEQYF.

The V call is TRBV9, the J call TRBJ2-1; 10 bases are shared with TRBD1. Germline values: CDR1 SGDLS, CDR2 YYNGEE. The V and J ends lost 0 bases and 4 bases, in that order; junction bases with no gene match: 10. This CDR3 contains 18 residues. CDR3 bases: TGTGCCAGCAGCGTAGAGGGGGGGGGACAGGGGATTTACAATGAGCAGTTCTTC. Protein sequence: CASSVEGGGQGIYNEQFF.

The chain couples TRBV7-9 to TRBJ2-7, with TRBD2 matching over 8 bases. Per germline, CDR1 SEHNR and CDR2 FQNEAQ (reference sequence). The ends lost 6 bases at V and 3 bases at J; junction bases unmatched: 10. The CDR3 extends over 15 amino acids. CDR3 amino acids: CASRSRGSGIYEQYF. CDR3 DNA sequence: TGTGCCAGCAGGTCCCGGGGTAGCGGGATCTACGAGCAGTACTTC.

The V call is TRBV28, the J call TRBJ2-1; TRBD2 agrees at 14 bases. CDR3 length: 18 residues. Trimming cost V 8 bases and J 5 bases; bases outside gene matches: 14. In germline, CDR1 is MDHEN, CDR2 SYDVKM. The CDR3 sequence: CASLLRTSGGWAHNEQFF. In DNA form, the CDR3 reads TGTGCCAGCTTATTACGGACTAGCGGGGGGTGGGCCCACAATGAGCAGTTCTTC.

V is TRBV29-1 and J is TRBJ2-7; TRBD2 is a possible D gene (7 bases). Germline V gene lookup returns CDR1 SQVTM and CDR2 ANQGSEA. V was clipped by 6 bases and J by 6 bases, with 15 bases between them. This CDR3 is built from 12 residues. This CDR3 is CSVAEGGREQYF. The DNA for the CDR3 is TGCAGCGTGGCCGAGGGGGGGCGCGAGCAGTACTTC.

For this clone: The junction shows a germline mismatch at one end, possibly a read error. The chain uses TRBV18 and TRBJ1-4; 10 bases map to TRBD1. Germline-derived CDR1 and CDR2 are KGHSH and LQKENI. CDR3 length: 13 residues. In nucleotides, the CDR3 is TGTGCCAGCTCACCCGGACAGGGGGAAAGACTGTTTTTT. This codes for CASSPGQGERLFF. The variable domain in full, completed from reference TRBV18 and TRBJ1-4, reads NAGVMQNPRHLVRRRGQEARLRCSPMKGHSHVYWYRQLPEEGLKFMVYLQKENIIDESGMPKERFSAEFPKEGPSILRIQQVVRGDSAAYFCASSPGQGERLFFGSGTQLSVL.

V usage is TRBV9 and J usage is TRBJ2-1; 7 bases line up with TRBD2. The CDR3 extends over 18 amino acids. Trimming took 0 bases from V and 1 from J; bases not matched to a gene: 10. Germline values: CDR1 SGDLS, CDR2 YYNGEE. CDR3 region: CASSVAGLTILSYNEQFF. In DNA form, the CDR3 reads TGTGCCAGCAGCGTAGCGGGACTAACGATTCTTTCCTACAATGAGCAGTTCTTC.